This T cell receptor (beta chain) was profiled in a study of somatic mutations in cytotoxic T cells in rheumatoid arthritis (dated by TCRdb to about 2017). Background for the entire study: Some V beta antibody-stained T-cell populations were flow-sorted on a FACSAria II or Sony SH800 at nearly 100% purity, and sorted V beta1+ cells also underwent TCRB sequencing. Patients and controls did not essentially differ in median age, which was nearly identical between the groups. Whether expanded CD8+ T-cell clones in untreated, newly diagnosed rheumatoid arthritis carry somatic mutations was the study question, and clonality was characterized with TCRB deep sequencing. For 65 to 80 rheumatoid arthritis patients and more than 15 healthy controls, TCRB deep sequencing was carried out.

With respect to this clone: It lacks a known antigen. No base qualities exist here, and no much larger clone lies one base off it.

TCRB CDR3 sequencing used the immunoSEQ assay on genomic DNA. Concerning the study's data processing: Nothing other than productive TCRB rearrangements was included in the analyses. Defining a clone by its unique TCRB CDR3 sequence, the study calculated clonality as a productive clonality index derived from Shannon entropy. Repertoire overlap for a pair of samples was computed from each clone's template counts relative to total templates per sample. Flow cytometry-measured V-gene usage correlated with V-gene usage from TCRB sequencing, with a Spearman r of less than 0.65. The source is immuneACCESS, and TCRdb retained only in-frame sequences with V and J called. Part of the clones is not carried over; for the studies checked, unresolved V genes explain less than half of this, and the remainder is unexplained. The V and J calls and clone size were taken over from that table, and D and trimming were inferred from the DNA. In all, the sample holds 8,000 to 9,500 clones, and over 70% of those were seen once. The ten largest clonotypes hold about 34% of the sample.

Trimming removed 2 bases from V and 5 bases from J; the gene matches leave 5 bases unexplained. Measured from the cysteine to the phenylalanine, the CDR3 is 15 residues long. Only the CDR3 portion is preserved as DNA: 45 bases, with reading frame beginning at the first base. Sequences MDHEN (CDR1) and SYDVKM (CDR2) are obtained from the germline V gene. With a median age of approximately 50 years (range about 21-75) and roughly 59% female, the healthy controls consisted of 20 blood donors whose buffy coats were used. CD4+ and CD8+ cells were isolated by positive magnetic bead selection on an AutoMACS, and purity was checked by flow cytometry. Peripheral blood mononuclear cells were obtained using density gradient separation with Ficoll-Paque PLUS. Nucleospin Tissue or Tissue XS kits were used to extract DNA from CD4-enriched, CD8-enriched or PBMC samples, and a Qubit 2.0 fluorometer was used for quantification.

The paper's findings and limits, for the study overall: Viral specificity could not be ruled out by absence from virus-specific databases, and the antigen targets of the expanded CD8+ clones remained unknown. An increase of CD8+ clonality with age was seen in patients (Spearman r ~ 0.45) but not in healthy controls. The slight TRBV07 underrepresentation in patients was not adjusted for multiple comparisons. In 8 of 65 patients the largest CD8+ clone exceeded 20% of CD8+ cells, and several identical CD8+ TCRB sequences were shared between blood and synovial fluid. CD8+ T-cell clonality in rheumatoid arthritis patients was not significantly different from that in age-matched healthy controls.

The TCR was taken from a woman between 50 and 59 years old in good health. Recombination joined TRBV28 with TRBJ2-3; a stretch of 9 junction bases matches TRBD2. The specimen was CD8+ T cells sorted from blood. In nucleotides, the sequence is TGTGCCAGCAGTTTACTGCGGGGGGGAGTAGATACGCAGTATTTT. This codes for CASSLLRGGVDTQYF.